These 21 T cell receptor beta chains were all obtained from the same sample, sequenced in a study of blood T cell repertoires in COVID-19. Method: immunoSEQ multiplex PCR; TCRdb's copy keeps in-frame clones and lacks some. Of 55,000 to 70,000 clones in the sample, about 88% were seen once. The sequencing sample was made of peripheral blood. These receptors all come from a woman aged 60-70 years with COVID-19, enrolled during active disease.

This chain connects TRBV6-5 to TRBJ2-5, with TRBD2 matching 11 bases. V dropped 1 base and J dropped 11; count of bases not matched to a gene: 9. This CDR3 contains 15 residues. Germline V lookup: CDR1 MNHEY, CDR2 SVGAGI. The CDR3 region has the DNA TGTGCCAGCAGTTACTTCGGTAGCGGGGGGGATCATCAGTACTTC. Protein product: CASSYFGSGGDHQYF.

CDR3 DNA sequence: TGTGCCAGCAGCTTAGGGGGTAGCGTCCTTTCAGAGTACTTC. As protein: CASSLGGSVLSEYF. The chain has TRBV7-8 and TRBJ2-7; D possibly corresponds to TRBD2 (5 bases). The CDR3 runs 14 residues. The V and J ends lost 1 base and 11 bases respectively, with 18 bases between them. Looked up from germline, CDR1 is SGHVS and CDR2 is FQNEAQ.

The chain is built from TRBV10-3 and TRBJ1-1; unclear D gene. Trimming removed 0 bases at V and 1 base at J, with 6 bases between. This CDR3 contains 14 residues. CDR1 is ENHRY and CDR2 is SYGVKD in the germline V gene. The CDR3 DNA sequence: TGTGCCATCAGTGAGTCGGGAGGGAACACTGAAGCTTTCTTT. This codes for CAISESGGNTEAFF.

V is TRBV4-1 and J is TRBJ2-1, with D uncertain. The CDR3 consists of 15 residues. Trimming stripped 4 bases from V and 4 bases from J, with 14 bases between. Germline CDR1 MGHRA, CDR2 YSYEKL. CDR3: CASSLELPVYNEQFF. The CDR3 region has the DNA TGCGCCAGCAGCCTTGAACTGCCCGTATACAATGAGCAGTTCTTC.

In DNA, the CDR3 is TGTGCCAGCAGCTGGGGACAGTCAATGTATGGCTACACCTTC. Translating gives CASSWGQSMYGYTF. The chain is built from TRBV7-2 and TRBJ1-2; 7 nucleotides align to TRBD1. This CDR3 contains 14 residues. Germline V CDR1 and CDR2: SGHTA, FQGNSA. Unmatched junction bases numbered 7, after V lost 4 bases and J lost 5 bases.

The chain uses TRBV30 and TRBJ1-5; D is possibly TRBD1 (6 bases). The germline V gene encodes CDR1 GTSNPN and CDR2 SVGIG (reference sequence). Trimming left V 5 bases short and J 11 bases short, with 19 bases between. The CDR3 totals 13 residues. The CDR3 bases are TGTGCCTGGGGGCTAGACCGAGCAGGGGCCCAGCATTTT. Translating it yields CAWGLDRAGAQHF.

CDR3 DNA: TGTGCCAGCAGTCCCGACAGGATATACGAGCAGTACTTC. This gives the protein CASSPDRIYEQYF. The chain employs TRBV6-5 and TRBJ2-7; weak D call: TRBD1 (6 bases). Trimming cost V 5 bases and J 4 bases, with 12 bases left between them. Looked up from germline, CDR1 is MNHEY and CDR2 is SVGAGI. The CDR3 runs to 13 residues.

J is TRBJ2-1 and V is TRBV4-3; TRBD2 matches 11 bases. The CDR3 is made up of 17 amino acids. V shed 8 bases, J shed 8 bases, and the junction held 17 bases outside the gene matches. CDR1 and CDR2 (germline): LGHNA, YSLEER. The CDR3 region is CASRPCVTSGTVYEQFF. CDR3 DNA sequence: TGCGCCAGCCGTCCGTGCGTGACTAGCGGGACCGTCTATGAGCAGTTCTTC.

The chain is built from TRBV4-1 and TRBJ1-4; 8 bases fit TRBD1. The junction had 12 bases not matched to a gene; V was cut back by 4 bases and J by 5 bases. The CDR3 spans 17 residues. Per the germline V gene, CDR1 is MGHRA and CDR2 is YSYEKL. The CDR3 sequence: CASSPGQGGSWNEKLFF. CDR3 coding DNA: TGCGCCAGCAGCCCCGGACAGGGAGGATCCTGGAATGAAAAACTGTTTTTT.

The genes are TRBV7-9 and TRBJ2-7; 7 bases agree with TRBD1. This CDR3 contains 18 residues. The germline V gene has CDR1 SEHNR and CDR2 FQNEAQ (reference sequence). V shed 2 bases, J shed 3 bases, and the junction held 16 bases outside the gene matches. Written as DNA, the CDR3 is TGTGCCAGCAGCTTAAACCCGACCACTCGGGACAGTTACTACGAGCAGTACTTC. Translated, it gives CASSLNPTTRDSYYEQYF.

The CDR3 sequence: CASRSGLTLTGELFF. In DNA, the CDR3 is TGTGCCAGCAGGTCGGGACTAACTCTCACCGGGGAGCTGTTTTTT. V and J are TRBV28 and TRBJ2-2, with TRBD2 matching over 7 bases. Germline trimming cut 6 bases from V and 4 bases from J; bases unmatched to any gene: 8. This CDR3 is built from 15 residues. The V gene's germline CDR1 is MDHEN and CDR2 SYDVKM.

The V gene is TRBV29-1, the J gene TRBJ1-5; no reliable D call. CDR1 and CDR2 (germline): SQVTM, ANQGSEA. The CDR3 length is 13 residues. V dropped 6 bases and J dropped 3 bases, with 12 bases sitting between them. The CDR3 nucleotides are TGCAGCGTACGTGAGGGTCCCAATCAGCCCCAGCATTTT. It yields the protein CSVREGPNQPQHF.

V and J are TRBV19 and TRBJ2-2; D uncertain. The length of the CDR3 is 13 residues. The germline V gene has CDR1 LNHDA and CDR2 SQIVND (reference sequence). Trimming removed 1 base from V and 7 bases from J, with 7 bases in between. The chain's CDR3 is CASSIVSGGELFF. In nucleotides, the CDR3 is TGTGCCAGTAGTATAGTATCCGGCGGGGAGCTGTTTTTT. Full variable domain (rest looked up from reference TRBV19 and TRBJ2-2): DGGITQSPKYLFRKEGQNVTLSCEQNLNHDAMYWYRQDPGQGLRLIYYSQIVNDFQKGDIAEGYSVSREKKESFPLTVTSAQKNPTAFYLCASSIVSGGELFFGEGSRLTVL.

The V and J genes are TRBV5-1 and TRBJ1-2; D unresolved. Trimming cost V 0 bases and J 3 bases, with 9 bases left between them. Per germline, CDR1 SGHRS and CDR2 YFSETQ. This CDR3 has 14 residues. The CDR3 loop is CASSLAGSYYGYTF. The CDR3, as DNA: TGCGCCAGCAGCTTGGCGGGTTCCTACTATGGCTACACCTTC. The variable domain in full, completed from reference TRBV5-1 and TRBJ1-2, reads KAGVTQTPRYLIKTRGQQVTLSCSPISGHRSVSWYQQTPGQGLQFLFEYFSETQRNKGNFPGRFSGRQFSNSRSEMNVSTLELGDSALYLCASSLAGSYYGYTFGSGTRLTVV.

This chain links TRBV6-2 or TRBV6-3 with TRBJ2-1; 7 nucleotides agree with TRBD2. Germline V gene lookup returns CDR1 MNHEY and CDR2 SVGEGT. J was trimmed by 10 bases and V by 4 bases; bases with no gene match: 7. CDR3 size: 13 residues. CDR3 residues: CASSWGGVREQFF. In DNA, the CDR3 is TGTGCCAGCAGTTGGGGAGGGGTACGGGAGCAGTTCTTC.

The V call is TRBV29-1, the J call TRBJ2-4; possible D gene TRBD2, 5 bases. Trimming left V 2 bases short and J 3 bases short, with 11 bases between. The CDR3 has 14 amino acids. Germline V gene sequence: CDR1 SQVTM, CDR2 ANQGSEA. In nucleotides, the CDR3 is TGCAGCGTTGAAAGGACTTCAGGCAAAAACATTCAGTACTTC. It is translated as CSVERTSGKNIQYF. The entire variable domain, with the rest obtained from reference TRBV29-1 and TRBJ2-4, is as follows: SAVISQKPSRDICQRGTSLTIQCQVDSQVTMMFWYRQQPGQSLTLIATANQGSEATYESGFVIDKFPISRPNLTFSTLTVSNMSPEDSSIYLCSVERTSGKNIQYFGAGTRLSVL.

The rearrangement uses TRBV7-9 and TRBJ1-2; tentatively, D is TRBD1 (5 bases). Trimming shortened V by 1 base and J by 4 bases, and 10 bases separated the two germline ends. The CDR3 extends over 14 amino acids. Germline loops: CDR1 SEHNR, CDR2 FQNEAQ (reference sequence). The CDR3 is CASSLVPGRYGYTF. The CDR3 DNA sequence: TGTGCCAGCAGCTTAGTCCCAGGGCGCTATGGCTACACCTTC.

This chain links TRBV18 with TRBJ1-1, with 8 bases identical to TRBD1. Germline-derived CDR1 and CDR2 are KGHSH and LQKENI. J gave up 4 bases and V 4 bases, and 11 bases lay outside the gene matches. CDR3 length equals 16 residues. DNA for the CDR3: TGTGCCAGCTCACAAAGAGGGGGACAGGAGGGCACTGAAGCTTTCTTT. Translated, it gives CASSQRGGQEGTEAFF.

V and J are TRBV6-5 and TRBJ2-7; possibly TRBD1 for D (6 bases). The V end lost 6 bases, the J end lost 2 bases, and 11 bases lay between the germline ends. This CDR3 comprises 13 residues. Germline CDR1 and CDR2: MNHEY and SVGAGI. Here the CDR3 DNA reads TGTGCCAGCAGATCCGGACAGACCTACGAGCAGTACTTC. Its translation: CASRSGQTYEQYF.

This chain uses TRBV7-2 with TRBJ2-3; 7 positions agree with TRBD2. V shed 8 bases, J shed 0 bases, and the junction held 2 bases outside the gene matches. Germline V CDR1 and CDR2: SGHTA, FQGNSA. The CDR3 runs 13 residues. Here the CDR3 reads CASGGGSTDTQYF. In DNA, the CDR3 is TGTGCCAGCGGGGGGGGTAGCACAGATACGCAGTATTTT.

The chain has TRBV19 and TRBJ1-1; 9 positions agree with TRBD1. After removal of 1 base from V and 7 bases from J, the junction contained 7 bases not matched to a gene. There are 15 residues in the CDR3. From germline, CDR1 is LNHDA and CDR2 SQIVND (reference sequence). CDR3 residues: CASSIARGQGIEAFF. The CDR3 bases are TGTGCCAGTAGTATAGCCCGGGGACAGGGCATTGAAGCTTTCTTT. Supplemented by reference TRBV19 and TRBJ1-1, the full variable domain reads DGGITQSPKYLFRKEGQNVTLSCEQNLNHDAMYWYRQDPGQGLRLIYYSQIVNDFQKGDIAEGYSVSREKKESFPLTVTSAQKNPTAFYLCASSIARGQGIEAFFGQGTRLTVV.